Shown below are 5 T cell receptor beta chains from a single sample sequenced in a study of tumor-infiltrating lymphocytes in oesophageal squamous cell carcinoma. Via MiXCR, TCRdb re-called the PCR reads, giving one row per CDR3 protein. Seen here are fewer than 15,000 distinct CDR3 sequences, about 54% observed once, and the top ten hold around 35%. The sequenced sample consisted of esophageal tumor tissue. The receptors derive from a male donor with esophageal squamous cell carcinoma.

CDR3 in amino acids: CASSYPSGGLFF. The CDR3 region has the DNA TGTGCCAGCAGTTACCCCAGCGGGGGGCTGTTCTTC. The V gene is TRBV6-5, the J gene TRBJ2-1; 9 nucleotides agree with TRBD2. The V gene's germline CDR1 is MNHEY and CDR2 SVGAGI. The CDR3 length is 12 residues. Trimming took 2 bases from V and 15 from J; bases not matched to a gene: 5.

Only a few counts were recorded for this clonotype. In DNA form, the CDR3 reads TGTGCCAGCAGCTTAGATAGCGGGAGAGGGAGCAATGAGCAGTTCTTC. Its protein product is CASSLDSGRGSNEQFF. The chain combines TRBV7-2 with TRBJ2-3; 9 bases line up with TRBD2. The J call may be wrong; the DNA end is better matched by TRBJ2-1. CDR3 length equals 16 residues. From germline, CDR1 is SGHTA and CDR2 FQGNSA.

This clonotype was found once. This likely comes from a read error, as the CDR3 has no conserved phenylalanine or tryptophan at its end. It is unclear where the CDR3 begins or ends on the DNA, so no DNA is shown, and the CDR3 is as TCRdb lists it. V and J are TRBV14 and TRBJ1-1; the DNA was not used to check the table's D call, TRBD1. Germline values: CDR1 SGHDN, CDR2 FVKESK. The CDR3 spans 13 residues, counting both ends. This chain's CDR3 is CASSLGYEQYFAP.

This clonotype is deemed medium-sized. The rearrangement joins TRBV12-3 or TRBV12-4 to TRBJ2-2; 11 bases are a match to TRBD1. Trimming took 5 bases from V and 7 from J; bases not matched to a gene: 6. This CDR3 region has 15 residues. CDR3 amino acids: CASSPGQGVGGELFF. DNA for the CDR3: TGTGCCAGCAGTCCGGGACAGGGGGTAGGCGGGGAGCTGTTTTTT.

V is TRBV6-2 or TRBV6-3 and J is TRBJ2-5; 9 positions agree with TRBD2. CDR3 length: 17 amino acids. V was clipped by 5 bases and J by 4 bases; unmatched bases: 14. Germline assignment: CDR1 MNHEY and CDR2 SVGEGT. CDR3 nucleotides: TGTGCCAGCAGTACCCGCGTCGTTAGCGGGAGCGTAGAGACCCAGTACTTC. This gives the protein CASSTRVVSGSVETQYF.